The TCR beta chain described here comes from a study of early T cells in non-severe SARS-CoV-2 infection. Across the study: Alpha and beta chains were unpaired, from unsorted whole-blood bulk RNA.

The CDR3 length is 11 residues. Germline V gene data show CDR1 as DFQATT and CDR2 as SNEGSKA (reference sequence). The V end lost 5 bases, the J end lost 3 bases, and 8 bases lay between the germline ends. This clonotype occurred many times. Individual cDNA molecules carried attached unique molecular identifiers. TCRdb re-derived calls from the 5' RACE reads in MiXCR, one entry per CDR3 protein. The sample lists some 80,000 distinct CDR3 sequences; 12% were seen once. Sequenced here: whole blood, sampled at baseline. The TCR sequence derives from an adult who was a healthcare worker with PCR-confirmed SARS-CoV-2 infection or an uninfected control (not recorded which). The donor label of this sample is uncertain. The chain is built from TRBV20-1 and TRBJ2-7; D may match TRBD1 or TRBD2 (5 bases each). CDR3 in amino acids: CSASGLYEQYF. The CDR3 region has the DNA TGCAGTGCTTCGGGGCTCTACGAGCAGTACTTC.